A single sample gave rise to the 14 T cell receptor beta chains below, sequenced in a study of blood T cell repertoires in COVID-19. Data came from immunoSEQ multiplex PCR; TCRdb stores just in-frame clones and leaves some out. The sample comprises just over 250,000 clones, around 86% of which are singletons, and over 7.5% rests with the top ten. The material sequenced was peripheral blood. The receptors here all came from a man aged 35-49 years who had recovered from COVID-19.

This clone is a singleton in its sample. The rearrangement uses TRBV5-6 and TRBJ1-2, with 8 bases aligning to TRBD1. This CDR3 comprises 18 residues. The germline V gene has CDR1 SGHDT and CDR2 YYEEEE. The V and J ends lost 1 base and 3 bases, in that order; junction bases with no gene match: 14. The CDR3 sequence is CASSLFLDRVFVYYGYTF. The CDR3 region has the DNA TGTGCCAGCAGCTTGTTTTTGGACAGGGTGTTTGTATACTATGGCTACACCTTC.

The chain links TRBV5-4 to TRBJ2-5, with 8 positions matching TRBD2. The CDR3 length is 15 residues. Germline-derived CDR1 and CDR2 are SGHNT and YYREEE (reference sequence). V was pared by 0 bases and J by 4 bases, with 5 bases of the junction left unmatched. The CDR3 DNA sequence: TGTGCCAGCAGCTTGGAACCAGCGGGAGTAGAGACCCAGTACTTC. It codes for CASSLEPAGVETQYF.

This sequence joins TRBV12-5 and TRBJ2-2; no clear D. The CDR3 has 13 residues. Trimming stripped 6 bases from V and 1 base from J, with 6 bases between. From germline, CDR1 is LGHNT and CDR2 FRNRAP. The CDR3 DNA reads as TGTGCTAGTGGACTACGGAACACCGGGGAGCTGTTTTTT. Protein product: CASGLRNTGELFF.

The V gene is TRBV19, the J gene TRBJ1-1, with D possibly being TRBD1 (6 bases). Trimming shortened V by 7 bases and J by 4 bases, and 13 bases separated the two germline ends. CDR3 size: 13 residues. Germline V gene lookup returns CDR1 LNHDA and CDR2 SQIVND (reference sequence). The CDR3: CASTDRRGTEAFF. CDR3 sequence (DNA): TGTGCCAGTACCGACCGCAGGGGCACTGAAGCTTTCTTT.

This chain uses TRBV13 with TRBJ2-1; TRBD2 is a possible D gene (6 bases). V lost 4 bases and J lost 4, with 14 bases in between. CDR3 length: 15 amino acids. Germline CDR1 and CDR2: PRHDT and FYEKMQ (reference sequence). The CDR3 DNA reads as TGTGCCAGCAGCTCCCTCGGGACTTTATACAATGAGCAGTTCTTC. Its translation: CASSSLGTLYNEQFF.

This clone was recorded only once. The chain combines TRBV27 with TRBJ2-4; D might be TRBD1 (6 bases). Germline-derived CDR1 and CDR2 are MNHEY and SMNVEV (reference sequence). V was shortened by 0 bases and J by 6 bases, with 12 bases between the two germline ends. This CDR3 comprises 15 residues. CDR3 coding DNA: TGTGCCAGCAGTTTATCGGGGCAGGGGTTAAACATTCAGTACTTC. It specifies CASSLSGQGLNIQYF.

The J gene is TRBJ1-1, the V gene TRBV21-1; the D call TRBD1 from the table was never checked on the DNA. TRBV21-1 is a pseudogene. This CDR3 contains 20 residues. This chain's CDR3 is CASSRTGQGSPAGKSTEAFF. CDR3 sequence (DNA): TGTGCCAGCAGCAGAACGGGACAGGGGTCTCCTGCCGGCAAGTCCACTGAAGCTTTCTTT.

The chain uses TRBV27 and TRBJ2-5; 11 bases agree with TRBD2. J gave up 7 bases and V 6 bases, and 7 bases lay outside the gene matches. This CDR3 is built from 14 residues. The germline gives CDR1 MNHEY, CDR2 SMNVEV (reference sequence). The CDR3 spells CASRPSGGLGTQYF. The CDR3 nucleotides are TGTGCCAGCAGGCCTAGCGGGGGGTTGGGGACCCAGTACTTC.

The gene calls are TRBV5-1 and TRBJ2-5; 8 nucleotides agree with TRBD2. V dropped 7 bases and J dropped 0; count of bases not matched to a gene: 11. The CDR3 covers 16 residues. In germline, CDR1 is SGHRS, CDR2 YFSETQ. The CDR3 nucleotides are TGCGCCAGCCGGGGGGGAGGCGGAGGGTACCAAGAGACCCAGTACTTC. This codes for CASRGGGGGYQETQYF.

The chain links TRBV15 to TRBJ2-5; TRBD2 aligns across 8 bases. V shed 8 bases and J 1 base; nucleotides not matched to a gene: 9. The CDR3 extends over 15 amino acids. Germline CDR1 LNHNV, CDR2 YYDKDF (reference sequence). The CDR3 region has the DNA TGTGCCACCCGACGGGGCGGGGGGATCCAAGAGACCCAGTACTTC. Translating it yields CATRRGGGIQETQYF.

This chain joins TRBV10-2 and TRBJ1-2; D may be TRBD1 (5 bases). Germline V gene sequence: CDR1 WSHSY, CDR2 SAAADI. V was clipped by 0 bases and J by 8 bases, with 13 bases between them. This CDR3 contains 14 residues. CDR3 protein: CASSESAGRGGYTF. In DNA, the CDR3 is TGCGCCAGCAGTGAGTCTGCAGGGAGGGGAGGCTACACCTTC.

V gene TRBV5-4 combines with J gene TRBJ2-7; D may be TRBD2 (7 bases). V was trimmed by 0 bases and J by 5 bases, leaving 15 bases between them. The length of the CDR3 is 15 residues. Germline loops: CDR1 SGHNT, CDR2 YYREEE (reference sequence). In DNA, the CDR3 is TGTGCCAGCAGCTTGGATCCGGGGGGCTTTGACGAGCAGTACTTC. Its translation is CASSLDPGGFDEQYF.

V and J are TRBV2 and TRBJ2-1; 9 bases line up with TRBD2. Per germline, CDR1 SNHLY and CDR2 FYNNEI. The V segment lost 3 bases and the J segment 6 bases; nucleotides outside the gene matches: 12. This CDR3 is 17 amino acids long. The CDR3 bases are TGTGCCAGCAGTGATGGTCTAGCGGGGATCCGGGGCAATGAGCAGTTCTTC. This encodes CASSDGLAGIRGNEQFF. The full variable domain, its missing parts supplied by reference TRBV2 and TRBJ2-1, is EPEVTQTPSHQVTQMGQEVILRCVPISNHLYFYWYRQILGQKVEFLVSFYNNEISEKSEIFDDQFSVERPDGSNFTLKIRSTKLEDSAMYFCASSDGLAGIRGNEQFFGPGTRLTVL.

The V and J genes are TRBV7-2 and TRBJ2-5; possibly TRBD2 for D (6 bases). Germline V gives CDR1 SGHTA, CDR2 FQGNSA. The germline V and J ends were trimmed by 8 bases and 0 bases, with 16 bases remaining between them. The CDR3 extends over 15 amino acids. This chain's CDR3 is CASSGGSLYQETQYF. The CDR3 DNA reads TGTGCCAGCTCCGGGGGTAGCTTGTACCAAGAGACCCAGTACTTC.